One sample yielded the 3 T cell receptor beta chains listed below, sequenced in a study of cytomegalovirus exposure and HLA in healthy donors. The PCR ran on 60 Vbeta and 13 Jbeta primers. This table comes from immunoSEQ multiplex PCR, and its TCRdb copy is limited to in-frame clones, with some not included. The sample carries more than 100,000 clones, approximately 75% recorded once. The sequenced sample consisted of PBMCs. The receptors derive from a male donor in good health and CMV-seronegative.

This clone was detected only once. J is TRBJ1-6 and V is TRBV7-9; 7 bases align to TRBD1. V trimming: 2 bases; J trimming: 7 bases; junction bases outside the gene matches: 2. This CDR3 has 14 amino acids. Germline CDR1 and CDR2: SEHNR and FQNEAQ (reference sequence). CDR3 protein: CASSLQGDNSPLHF. The CDR3 DNA follows: TGTGCCAGCAGCTTACAGGGGGACAATTCACCCCTCCACTTT.

This clone showed up just a few times. This chain joins TRBV6-5 and TRBJ1-4; no clear D. The V end lost 0 bases, the J end lost 8 bases, and 4 bases lay between the germline ends. CDR3 length: 12 amino acids. The germline V gene encodes CDR1 MNHEY and CDR2 SVGAGI. Here the CDR3 DNA reads TGTGCCAGCAGTTACTCCCGGGAAAAACTGTTTTTT. Protein product: CASSYSREKLFF.

The chain has TRBV5-6 and TRBJ2-7; no firm D call. The germline CDR1 and CDR2 sequences are SGHDT and YYEEEE. V was pared by 0 bases and J by 7 bases, with 8 bases between. The CDR3 is 12 residues long. The CDR3 protein is CASSLAGWEQYF. In DNA, the CDR3 is TGTGCCAGCAGCTTGGCCGGTTGGGAGCAGTACTTC.